Following are 17 T cell receptor beta chains from one sample sequenced in a study of CD8 T cells in ankylosing spondylitis. TCRdb processed the 5' RACE reads anew with MiXCR; each CDR3 protein has one entry. The table lists around 88,000 distinct CDR3 sequences, 8.5% to 9% of them singletons. Source material: blood, either unsorted or a sorted T cell fraction (not recorded which). These receptors came from a male donor with ankylosing spondylitis or in good health (not recorded which).

This clonotype has ten or more counts. The chain uses TRBV6-5 and TRBJ2-7; D is perhaps TRBD1 (5 bases). Germline V gene lookup returns CDR1 MNHEY and CDR2 SVGAGI. Trimming left V 8 bases short and J 1 base short, with 6 bases between. This CDR3 has 11 residues. The CDR3 loop is CASGQSYEQYF. The CDR3 bases are TGTGCCAGCGGACAATCCTACGAGCAGTACTTC.

This clonotype was found many times. The chain combines TRBV29-1 with TRBJ2-1; D may be TRBD1 (5 bases). The CDR3 is 14 residues long. CDR1 is SQVTM and CDR2 is ANQGSEA in the germline V gene. Trimming cost V 0 bases and J 4 bases, with 10 bases left between them. The DNA for the CDR3 is TGCAGCGTTGAAGATCGGCAGGGATACAATGAGCAGTTCTTC. Its protein product is CSVEDRQGYNEQFF.

This clonotype was detected a few times. The V gene is TRBV5-1, the J gene TRBJ2-2, with 7 positions matching TRBD1. The J segment lost 5 bases and the V segment lost 0 bases, leaving 4 bases of the junction unmatched. The CDR3 runs to 15 residues. Germline V gives CDR1 SGHRS, CDR2 YFSETQ. The CDR3 DNA reads TGCGCCAGCAGCTTGGCAACAGGGGCGACCGGGGAGCTGTTTTTT. Its translation is CASSLATGATGELFF.

This clonotype appeared many times. The chain links TRBV2 to TRBJ2-1; 12 nucleotides agree with TRBD1. This CDR3 is 14 amino acids long. The germline V gene has CDR1 SNHLY and CDR2 FYNNEI. The ends lost 6 bases at V and 7 bases at J; junction bases unmatched: 4. CDR3 region: CASSRDRGRNEQFF. The DNA for the CDR3 is TGTGCCAGCAGCCGGGACAGGGGGCGGAATGAGCAGTTCTTC.

This clonotype was seen only a few times. The gene calls are TRBV3-1 and TRBJ2-1; 8 nucleotides match TRBD1. The J segment lost 6 bases and the V segment lost 4 bases, leaving 8 bases of the junction unmatched. CDR1 LGHDT and CDR2 YNNKEL come from the germline V gene (reference sequence). This CDR3 is built from 15 residues. CDR3 loop: CASSPDRGAGNEQFF. CDR3 sequence (DNA): TGTGCCAGCAGCCCTGACAGGGGCGCAGGCAATGAGCAGTTCTTC.

This clonotype was detected ten times or more. CDR3 nucleotides: TGTGCCACCAGTGACGGAGGACAAGAGACCCAGTACTTC. Its translation is CATSDGGQETQYF. The V gene is TRBV24-1, the J gene TRBJ2-5; D is perhaps TRBD2 (5 bases). In germline, CDR1 is KGHDR, CDR2 SFDVKD. The CDR3 has 13 amino acids. V was cut by 4 bases and J by 2 bases, with 7 bases left in between.

This clonotype has a count of ten or more. The V call is TRBV20-1, the J call TRBJ1-5; tentatively, D is TRBD1 (5 bases). Germline values: CDR1 DFQATT, CDR2 SNEGSKA (reference sequence). V gave up 0 bases and J gave up 0 bases, with 21 bases separating them. This CDR3 is 19 amino acids long. CDR3 DNA sequence: TGCAGTGCTAGAGACCTCACGCCCTCGGGGCCTTCTAGCAATCAGCCCCAGCATTTT. This translates into CSARDLTPSGPSSNQPQHF.

This chain's CDR3 is CASSLRGQGPDTQYF. CDR3 DNA sequence: TGTGCCAGCAGCTTAAGAGGTCAGGGCCCAGATACGCAGTATTTT. This chain joins TRBV7-3 and TRBJ2-3; D might be TRBD1 (5 bases). The V end was cut by 1 base, the J end by 4 bases, with 12 bases between. The CDR3 runs 15 residues. Germline CDR1 and CDR2: SGHTA and FQGTGA.

The chain recombines TRBV7-8 with TRBJ2-2; TRBD2 aligns across 11 bases. Germline trimming cut 5 bases from V and 0 bases from J; bases unmatched to any gene: 8. CDR1 is SGHVS and CDR2 is FQNEAQ in the germline V gene. The length of the CDR3 is 18 residues. CDR3 sequence (DNA): TGTGCCAGCAGCCCCCAGACTAGCGGGGCCACGAACACCGGGGAGCTGTTTTTT. Protein: CASSPQTSGATNTGELFF.

This clonotype was picked up many times. V usage is TRBV7-2 and J usage is TRBJ2-3; D not resolved. This CDR3 is built from 15 residues. V lost 0 bases to trimming and J lost 2 bases, with 9 bases between them. Germline V lookup: CDR1 SGHTA, CDR2 FQGNSA. The CDR3 is CASSLAGWDTDTQYF. CDR3 coding DNA: TGTGCCAGCAGCTTAGCGGGGTGGGACACAGATACGCAGTATTTT.

This clonotype was seen many times. V gene TRBV20-1 combines with J gene TRBJ2-7, with D unresolved. The ends were cut back, 1 base at V and 2 bases at J, with 9 bases in the middle. The V gene's germline CDR1 is DFQATT and CDR2 SNEGSKA (reference sequence). This CDR3 is built from 13 residues. This CDR3 is CSARVFEAYEQYF. In DNA form, the CDR3 reads TGCAGTGCTAGAGTCTTCGAGGCCTACGAGCAGTACTTC.

This clonotype came up many times. CDR3 in DNA: TGCGCCAGCAGCTTGGATGGTCAGCCCCAGCATTTT. The encoded protein is CASSLDGQPQHF. The chain is built from TRBV5-1 and TRBJ1-5; D is unclear. Trimming removed 0 bases at V and 6 bases at J, with 4 bases between. CDR1 is SGHRS, CDR2 YFSETQ, per germline. The CDR3 extends over 12 amino acids.

This clonotype has a count of ten or more. The V call is TRBV11-2, the J call TRBJ2-5; the match to TRBD1 covers 8 bases. Germline CDR1 reads SGHAT; CDR2 reads FQNNGV. V lost 6 bases to trimming and J lost 2 bases; unmatched junction nucleotides: 14. The CDR3 is made up of 17 amino acids. The CDR3 reads CASRDGDRGFTQETQYF. As DNA, the CDR3 is TGTGCCAGCAGGGATGGCGACAGGGGCTTTACTCAAGAGACCCAGTACTTC.

This clonotype has ten or more counts. The chain recombines TRBV3-1 with TRBJ2-2; D is uncertain. The CDR3 consists of 14 residues. V dropped 0 bases and J dropped 4 bases, with 6 bases sitting between them. In germline, CDR1 is LGHDT, CDR2 YNNKEL (reference sequence). The chain's CDR3 is CASSQDSSTGELFF. The CDR3 coding sequence is TGTGCCAGCAGCCAAGATAGCAGCACCGGGGAGCTGTTTTTT.

This rearrangement joins TRBV7-9 to TRBJ2-7; TRBD2 might be the D (7 bases). Trimming took off 7 bases at V and 5 bases at J, with 15 bases between the two ends. Germline V gene lookup returns CDR1 SEHNR and CDR2 FQNEAQ (reference sequence). CDR3 length equals 13 residues. The CDR3 protein is CASTREGGHEQYF. The CDR3 region has the DNA TGTGCCAGCACCCGAGAGGGGGGGCACGAGCAGTACTTC.

The sample holds many counts of this clonotype. The gene calls are TRBV18 and TRBJ1-6; no firm D call. This CDR3 has 16 amino acids. V was cut by 3 bases and J by 0 bases, with 9 bases left in between. Germline V gene data show CDR1 as KGHSH and CDR2 as LQKENI. CDR3 bases: TGTGCCAGCTCACCCGATTTGAGCTCCTATAATTCACCCCTCCACTTT. Its protein product is CASSPDLSSYNSPLHF. Full variable domain (missing parts from reference TRBV18 and TRBJ1-6): NAGVMQNPRHLVRRRGQEARLRCSPMKGHSHVYWYRQLPEEGLKFMVYLQKENIIDESGMPKERFSAEFPKEGPSILRIQQVVRGDSAAYFCASSPDLSSYNSPLHFGNGTRLTVT.

This clonotype was recorded at least ten times. This chain joins TRBV7-3 and TRBJ2-1; D unresolved. The V and J ends lost 1 base and 5 bases respectively, with 6 bases between them. CDR3 length: 13 amino acids. Germline V gene lookup returns CDR1 SGHTA and CDR2 FQGTGA. In DNA form, the CDR3 reads TGTGCCAGCAGCTTAAGACTGAACAATGAGCAGTTCTTC. Protein sequence: CASSLRLNNEQFF.